One and the same sample provided the 13 T cell receptor beta chains below, sequenced in a study of blood T cell repertoires in COVID-19. Sequencing used immunoSEQ multiplex PCR; TCRdb keeps in-frame clones, though not all of them. The sample has 200,000 to 250,000 clones; around 80% are singletons. The sequencing input was PBMCs or T cells enriched from blood (not recorded which). The receptors here all came from a man aged 55 to 69 who had recovered from COVID-19.

This chain links TRBV25-1 with TRBJ2-3; 7 bases agree with TRBD1. The CDR3 runs 15 residues. The trim removed 3 bases at V and 4 bases at J, leaving 7 bases unmatched. Per the germline V gene, CDR1 is MGHDK and CDR2 is SYGVNS. CDR3 bases: TGTGCCAGCAGTGAGGGGAACAGGGGAGCAGATACGCAGTATTTT. Translation: CASSEGNRGADTQYF.

The chain employs TRBV19 and TRBJ1-5; D might be TRBD1 (6 bases). Germline values: CDR1 LNHDA, CDR2 SQIVND (reference sequence). CDR3 length equals 14 residues. The germline V and J ends were trimmed by 9 bases and 7 bases, with 19 bases remaining between them. CDR3 loop: CASSRKGGDQPQHF. The CDR3 DNA follows: TGTGCCAGCTCCCGGAAAGGGGGAGACCAGCCCCAGCATTTT.

The chain joins TRBV30 to TRBJ1-4, with D possibly TRBD1 on 5 matching bases. CDR1 and CDR2 from the germline V gene are GTSNPN and SVGIG (reference sequence). The CDR3 sequence is 13 residues long. The V end was cut by 2 bases, the J end by 8 bases, with 12 bases between. The CDR3 sequence is CAWSRGAGEKLFF. Here the CDR3 DNA reads TGTGCCTGGAGTAGGGGTGCGGGAGAAAAACTGTTTTTT.

The rearrangement uses TRBV5-1 and TRBJ2-3; possible D gene TRBD1, 5 bases. The V end was cut by 4 bases, the J end by 4 bases, with 16 bases between. The CDR3 runs 15 residues. Germline-derived CDR1 and CDR2 are SGHRS and YFSETQ. Here the CDR3 reads CASSLNTQGPDTQYF. Written as DNA, the CDR3 is TGCGCCAGCAGCCTTAATACTCAGGGCCCAGATACGCAGTATTTT.

This chain joins TRBV30 and TRBJ2-7; D is undetermined. The V and J ends lost 1 base and 5 bases respectively, with 9 bases between them. The CDR3 consists of 12 residues. CDR1 is GTSNPN, CDR2 SVGIG, per germline (reference sequence). CDR3 protein: CAWSEKRNEQYF. The CDR3 DNA follows: TGTGCCTGGAGTGAGAAGAGGAACGAGCAGTACTTC.

V is TRBV30 and J is TRBJ1-6, with D perhaps TRBD1 (5 bases). Trimming stripped 4 bases from V and 8 bases from J, with 12 bases between. This CDR3 is 13 amino acids long. In germline, CDR1 is GTSNPN, CDR2 SVGIG (reference sequence). CDR3 nucleotides: TGTGCCTGGAAATCAGGGCTGGATTCACCCCTCCACTTT. Protein product: CAWKSGLDSPLHF.

J is TRBJ1-3 and V is TRBV7-5; the DNA was not used to check the table's D call, TRBD1. TRBV7-5 is listed as a pseudogene. The CDR3 sequence is 17 residues long. The CDR3 sequence is CARSWVRTGYSGNTIYF. The CDR3 DNA reads TGTGCCAGAAGTTGGGTACGGACAGGGTATTCTGGAAACACCATATATTTT.

This rearrangement joins TRBV6-6 to TRBJ2-7, with 8 positions matching TRBD1. The junction had 5 bases not matched to a gene; V was cut back by 5 bases and J by 2 bases. The CDR3 has 14 residues. CDR1 and CDR2 (germline): MNHNY, SVGAGI (reference sequence). The CDR3 DNA is TGTGCCAGCAGTCGGACAGGGAGGACCTACGAGCAGTACTTC. It yields the protein CASSRTGRTYEQYF.

The rearrangement links TRBV10-2 to TRBJ1-5; D ambiguous. This CDR3 has 14 amino acids. V dropped 2 bases and J dropped 1 base, with 6 bases sitting between them. Germline values: CDR1 WSHSY, CDR2 SAAADI. CDR3 bases: TGCGCCAGCAGTGAGGTCGTAAGCAATCAGCCCCAGCATTTT. Translated, it gives CASSEVVSNQPQHF.

The CDR3 sequence: CASSRRRDRGLETQYF. DNA of the CDR3: TGTGCCAGCAGCCGGCGCCGGGACAGGGGGCTTGAGACCCAGTACTTC. The chain employs TRBV11-3 and TRBJ2-5, with 12 bases matching TRBD1. This CDR3 region has 16 residues. Germline V lookup: CDR1 SGHNT, CDR2 YENEEA. The V and J ends lost 5 bases and 5 bases, in that order; junction bases with no gene match: 9.

This clone was seen a few times. This chain uses TRBV14 with TRBJ1-2, with a possible D match to TRBD1 (6 bases). The germline V and J ends were trimmed by 0 bases and 6 bases, with 14 bases remaining between them. The CDR3 consists of 15 residues. From germline, CDR1 is SGHDN and CDR2 FVKESK. DNA of the CDR3: TGTGCCAGCAGCCAAGATCAGGGGAGTTTGAATGGCTACACCTTC. Protein product: CASSQDQGSLNGYTF. The whole variable domain, filled in from reference TRBV14 and TRBJ1-2, reads EAGVTQFPSHSVIEKGQTVTLRCDPISGHDNLYWYRRVMGKEIKFLLHFVKESKQDESGMPNNRFLAERTGGTYSTLKVQPAELEDSGVYFCASSQDQGSLNGYTFGSGTRLTVV.

The CDR3 here is CASSTRQGPDTQYF. The DNA for the CDR3 is TGTGCCAGCAGCACTAGACAGGGGCCAGATACGCAGTATTTT. The rearrangement links TRBV7-8 to TRBJ2-3; 8 bases agree with TRBD1. Unmatched junction bases numbered 5, after V lost 5 bases and J lost 4 bases. Germline V CDR1 and CDR2: SGHVS, FQNEAQ. CDR3 length equals 14 residues.

This clone appeared once. The chain links TRBV5-1 to TRBJ2-5; possible D gene TRBD1, 6 bases. Germline V gene sequence: CDR1 SGHRS, CDR2 YFSETQ. The CDR3 has 13 amino acids. The V and J ends lost 4 bases and 4 bases respectively, with 11 bases between them. Here the CDR3 DNA reads TGCGCCAGCAGCACTACAGGGAGAGAGACCCAGTACTTC. Amino acid sequence: CASSTTGRETQYF.